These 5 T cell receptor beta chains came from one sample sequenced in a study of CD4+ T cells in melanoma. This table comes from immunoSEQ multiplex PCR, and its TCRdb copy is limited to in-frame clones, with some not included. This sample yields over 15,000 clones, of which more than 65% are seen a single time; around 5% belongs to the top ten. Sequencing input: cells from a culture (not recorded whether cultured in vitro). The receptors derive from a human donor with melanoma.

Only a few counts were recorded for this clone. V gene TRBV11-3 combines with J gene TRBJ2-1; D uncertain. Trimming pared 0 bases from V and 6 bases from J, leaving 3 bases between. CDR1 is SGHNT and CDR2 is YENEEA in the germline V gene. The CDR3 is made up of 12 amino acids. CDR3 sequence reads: CASSLDSNEQFF. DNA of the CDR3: TGTGCCAGCAGCTTAGATAGCAATGAGCAGTTCTTC. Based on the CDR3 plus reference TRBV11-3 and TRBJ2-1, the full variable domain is EAGVVQSPRYKIIEKKQPVAFWCNPISGHNTLYWYLQNLGQGPELLIRYENEEAVDDSQLPKDRFSAERLKGVDSTLKIQPAELGDSAVYLCASSLDSNEQFFGPGTRLTVL.

CDR3 in amino acids: CASSLPTGGRPGNTIYF. The CDR3, as DNA: TGTGCCAGCAGCTTACCGACAGGGGGCAGGCCTGGAAACACCATATATTTT. This chain joins TRBV11-2 and TRBJ1-3, with TRBD1 matching 10 bases. This CDR3 has 17 amino acids. V was clipped by 2 bases and J by 2 bases; unmatched bases: 6. Germline assignment: CDR1 SGHAT and CDR2 FQNNGV.

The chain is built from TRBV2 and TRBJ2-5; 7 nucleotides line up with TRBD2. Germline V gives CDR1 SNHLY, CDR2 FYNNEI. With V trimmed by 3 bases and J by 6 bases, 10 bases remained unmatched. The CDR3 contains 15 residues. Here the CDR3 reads CASSEGLGGAQTQYF. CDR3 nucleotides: TGTGCCAGCAGTGAGGGGTTGGGAGGGGCCCAGACCCAGTACTTC. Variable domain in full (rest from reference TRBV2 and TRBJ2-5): EPEVTQTPSHQVTQMGQEVILRCVPISNHLYFYWYRQILGQKVEFLVSFYNNEISEKSEIFDDQFSVERPDGSNFTLKIRSTKLEDSAMYFCASSEGLGGAQTQYFGPGTRLLVL.

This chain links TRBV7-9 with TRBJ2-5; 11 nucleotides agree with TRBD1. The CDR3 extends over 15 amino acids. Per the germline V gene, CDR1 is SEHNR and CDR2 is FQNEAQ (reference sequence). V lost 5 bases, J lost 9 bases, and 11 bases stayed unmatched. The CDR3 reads CASSETGTGGRSQYF. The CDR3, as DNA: TGTGCCAGCAGCGAAACCGGGACAGGGGGGCGTTCCCAGTACTTC. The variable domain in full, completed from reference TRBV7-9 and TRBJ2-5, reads DTGVSQNPRHKITKRGQNVTFRCDPISEHNRLYWYRQTLGQGPEFLTYFQNEAQLEKSRLLSDRFSAERPKGSFSTLEIQRTEQGDSAMYLCASSETGTGGRSQYFGPGTRLLVL.

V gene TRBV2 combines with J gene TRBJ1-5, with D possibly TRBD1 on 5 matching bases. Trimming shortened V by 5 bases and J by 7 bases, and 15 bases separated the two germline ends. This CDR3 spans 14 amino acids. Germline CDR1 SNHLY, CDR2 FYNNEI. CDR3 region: CASSRSGWMQPQHF. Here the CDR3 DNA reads TGTGCCAGCAGTCGTTCAGGGTGGATGCAGCCCCAGCATTTT.